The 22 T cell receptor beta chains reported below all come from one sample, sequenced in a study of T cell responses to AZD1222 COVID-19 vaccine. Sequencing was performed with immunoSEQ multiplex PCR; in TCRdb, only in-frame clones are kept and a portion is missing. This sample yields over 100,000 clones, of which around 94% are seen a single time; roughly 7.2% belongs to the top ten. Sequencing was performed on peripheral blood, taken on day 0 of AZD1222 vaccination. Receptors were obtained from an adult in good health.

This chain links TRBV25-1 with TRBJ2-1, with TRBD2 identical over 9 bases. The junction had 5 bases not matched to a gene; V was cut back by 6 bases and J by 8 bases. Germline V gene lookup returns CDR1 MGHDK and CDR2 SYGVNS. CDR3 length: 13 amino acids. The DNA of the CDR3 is TGTGCCAGCAGCGAGGGACTAGCAGATGAGCAGTTCTTC. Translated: CASSEGLADEQFF.

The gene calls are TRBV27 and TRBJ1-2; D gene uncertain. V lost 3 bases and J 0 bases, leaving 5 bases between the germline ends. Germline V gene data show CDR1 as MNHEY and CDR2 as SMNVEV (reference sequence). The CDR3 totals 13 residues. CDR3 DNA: TGTGCCAGCAGTTTGAACGCTAACTATGGCTACACCTTC. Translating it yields CASSLNANYGYTF.

CDR3: CASSPEGGVNTEAFF. DNA for the CDR3: TGTGCCAGCAGTCCGGAGGGGGGGGTGAACACTGAAGCTTTCTTT. The chain links TRBV6-5 to TRBJ1-1, with D tentatively TRBD1 (6 bases). V was pared by 5 bases and J by 0 bases, with 13 bases between. The CDR3 length is 15 residues. CDR1 is MNHEY, CDR2 SVGAGI, per germline.

The CDR3 bases are TGTGCCTGGAGGGGGGCTCCTTCGGGGACTAGAACCGACAATGAGCAGTTCTTC. It specifies CAWRGAPSGTRTDNEQFF. The J gene is TRBJ2-1, the V gene TRBV30, with 8 bases that match TRBD2. The CDR3 consists of 18 residues. Germline trimming cut 3 bases from V and 5 bases from J; bases unmatched to any gene: 18. Germline loops: CDR1 GTSNPN, CDR2 SVGIG (reference sequence).

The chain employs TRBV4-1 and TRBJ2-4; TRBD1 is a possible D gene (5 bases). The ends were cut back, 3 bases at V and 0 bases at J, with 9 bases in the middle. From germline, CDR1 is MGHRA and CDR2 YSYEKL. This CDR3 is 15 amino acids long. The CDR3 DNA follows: TGCGCCAGCAGCCACCTGACAGTAGCCAAAAACATTCAGTACTTC. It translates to CASSHLTVAKNIQYF.

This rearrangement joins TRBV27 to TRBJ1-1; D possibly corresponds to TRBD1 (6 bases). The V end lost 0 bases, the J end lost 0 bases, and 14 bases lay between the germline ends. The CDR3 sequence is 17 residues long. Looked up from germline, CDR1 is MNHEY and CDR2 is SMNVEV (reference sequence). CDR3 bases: TGTGCCAGCAGTTTATCGAGGGGGGCAATTATGAACACTGAAGCTTTCTTT. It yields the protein CASSLSRGAIMNTEAFF.

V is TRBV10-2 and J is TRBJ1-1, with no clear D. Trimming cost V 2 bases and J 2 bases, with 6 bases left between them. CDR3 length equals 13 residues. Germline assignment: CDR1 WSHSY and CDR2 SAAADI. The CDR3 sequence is CASSENSNTEAFF. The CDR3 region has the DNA TGCGCCAGCAGTGAGAACAGTAACACTGAAGCTTTCTTT.

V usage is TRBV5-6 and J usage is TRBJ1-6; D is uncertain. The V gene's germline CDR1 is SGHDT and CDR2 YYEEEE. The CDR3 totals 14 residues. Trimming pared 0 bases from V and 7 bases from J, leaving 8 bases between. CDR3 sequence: CASSLDASNSPLHF. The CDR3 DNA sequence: TGTGCCAGCAGCTTGGATGCGTCAAATTCACCCCTCCACTTT. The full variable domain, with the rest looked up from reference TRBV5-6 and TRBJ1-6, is DAGVTQSPTHLIKTRGQQVTLRCSPKSGHDTVSWYQQALGQGPQFIFQYYEEEERQRGNFPDRFSGHQFPNYSSELNVNALLLGDSALYLCASSLDASNSPLHFGNGTRLTVT.

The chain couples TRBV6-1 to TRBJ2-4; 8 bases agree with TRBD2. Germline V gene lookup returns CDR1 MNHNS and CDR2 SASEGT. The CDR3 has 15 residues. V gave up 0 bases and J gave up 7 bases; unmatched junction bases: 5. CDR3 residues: CASSEAGASGNIQYF. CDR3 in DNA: TGTGCCAGCAGTGAAGCGGGCGCTAGCGGGAACATTCAGTACTTC.

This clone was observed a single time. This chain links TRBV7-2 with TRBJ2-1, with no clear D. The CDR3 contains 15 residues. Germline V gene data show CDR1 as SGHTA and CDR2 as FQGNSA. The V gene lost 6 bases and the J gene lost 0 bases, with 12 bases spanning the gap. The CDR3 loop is CASSDPWSSYNEQFF. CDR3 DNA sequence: TGTGCCAGCAGTGACCCGTGGAGCTCCTACAATGAGCAGTTCTTC.

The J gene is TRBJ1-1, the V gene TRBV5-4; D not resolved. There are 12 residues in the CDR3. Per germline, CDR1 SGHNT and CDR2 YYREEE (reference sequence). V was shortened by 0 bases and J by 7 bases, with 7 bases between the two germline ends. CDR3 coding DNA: TGTGCCAGCAGCTTGGAAGCAAGTGAAGCTTTCTTT. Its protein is CASSLEASEAFF.

CDR3 sequence (DNA): TGTGCCAGCAGTTTTTTCCGAGGCAAAAACATTCAGTACTTC. Translating it yields CASSFFRGKNIQYF. This sequence joins TRBV28 and TRBJ2-4; D is uncertain. The CDR3 has 14 amino acids. Germline V gene data show CDR1 as MDHEN and CDR2 as SYDVKM. V dropped 3 bases and J dropped 3 bases, with 9 bases sitting between them.

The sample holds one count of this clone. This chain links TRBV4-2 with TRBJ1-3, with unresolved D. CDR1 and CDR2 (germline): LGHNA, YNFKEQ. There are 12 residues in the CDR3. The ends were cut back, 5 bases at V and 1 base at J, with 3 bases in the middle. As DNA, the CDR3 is TGTGCCAGCAGCTATTCTGGAAACACCATATATTTT. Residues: CASSYSGNTIYF.

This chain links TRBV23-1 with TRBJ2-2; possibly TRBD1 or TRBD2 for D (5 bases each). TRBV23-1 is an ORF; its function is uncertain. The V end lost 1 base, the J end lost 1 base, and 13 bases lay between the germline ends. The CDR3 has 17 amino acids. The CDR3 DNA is TGCGCCAGCAGTCAATTGGTGGGGACGGTGAACACCGGGGAGCTGTTTTTT. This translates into CASSQLVGTVNTGELFF.

The CDR3 DNA is TGTGCCAGCAGTTACACCGGACCTCGAAACTATGGCTACACCTTC. Translated: CASSYTGPRNYGYTF. The gene calls are TRBV6-5 and TRBJ1-2; D gene ambiguous. The CDR3 totals 15 residues. Germline V gene lookup returns CDR1 MNHEY and CDR2 SVGAGI. Trimming shortened V by 2 bases and J by 2 bases, and 12 bases separated the two germline ends.

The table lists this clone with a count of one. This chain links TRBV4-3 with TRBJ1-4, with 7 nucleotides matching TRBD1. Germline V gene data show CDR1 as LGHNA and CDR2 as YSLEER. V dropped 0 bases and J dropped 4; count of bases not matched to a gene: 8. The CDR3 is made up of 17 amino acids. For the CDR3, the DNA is TGCGCCAGCAGCCAAGAAGCGGCGGGACAGTATAATGAAAAACTGTTTTTT. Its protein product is CASSQEAAGQYNEKLFF.

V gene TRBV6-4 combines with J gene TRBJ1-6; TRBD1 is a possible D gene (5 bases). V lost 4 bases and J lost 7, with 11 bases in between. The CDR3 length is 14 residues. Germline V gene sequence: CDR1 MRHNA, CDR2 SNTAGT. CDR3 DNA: TGTGCCAGCAGTGGAAGACAGCCAAATTCACCCCTCCACTTT. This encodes CASSGRQPNSPLHF.

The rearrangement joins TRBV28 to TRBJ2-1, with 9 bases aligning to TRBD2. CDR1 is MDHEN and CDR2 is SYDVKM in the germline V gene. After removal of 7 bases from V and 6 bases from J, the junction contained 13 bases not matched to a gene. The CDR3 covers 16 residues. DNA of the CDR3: TGTGCCAGCACCCCCTCATTAGCGGGAGAGGTCAATGAGCAGTTCTTC. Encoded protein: CASTPSLAGEVNEQFF.

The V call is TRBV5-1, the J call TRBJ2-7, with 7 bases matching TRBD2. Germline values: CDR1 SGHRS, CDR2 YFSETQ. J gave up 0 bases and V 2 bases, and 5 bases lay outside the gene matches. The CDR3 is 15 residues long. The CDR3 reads CASSLRSGISYEQYF. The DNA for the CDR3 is TGCGCCAGCAGCTTACGAAGCGGGATCTCCTACGAGCAGTACTTC.

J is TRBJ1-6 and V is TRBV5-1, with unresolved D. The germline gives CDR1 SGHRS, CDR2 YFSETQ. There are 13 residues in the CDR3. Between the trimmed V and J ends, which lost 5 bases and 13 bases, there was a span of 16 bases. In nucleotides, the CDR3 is TGCGCCAGCAGTGCGCGGGAAGAGGCTCCCCTCCACTTT. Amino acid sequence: CASSAREEAPLHF.

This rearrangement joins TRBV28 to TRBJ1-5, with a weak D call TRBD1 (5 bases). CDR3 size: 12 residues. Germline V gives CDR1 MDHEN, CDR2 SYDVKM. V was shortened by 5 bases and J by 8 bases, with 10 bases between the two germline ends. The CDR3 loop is CASSQVGEPQHF. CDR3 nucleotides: TGTGCCAGCAGTCAAGTGGGGGAGCCCCAGCATTTT.

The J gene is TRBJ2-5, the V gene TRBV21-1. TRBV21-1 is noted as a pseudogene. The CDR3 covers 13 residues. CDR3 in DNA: TGTGCCAGCAGCAAGGGACCTGCAGAGACCCAGTACTTC. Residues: CASSKGPAETQYF.